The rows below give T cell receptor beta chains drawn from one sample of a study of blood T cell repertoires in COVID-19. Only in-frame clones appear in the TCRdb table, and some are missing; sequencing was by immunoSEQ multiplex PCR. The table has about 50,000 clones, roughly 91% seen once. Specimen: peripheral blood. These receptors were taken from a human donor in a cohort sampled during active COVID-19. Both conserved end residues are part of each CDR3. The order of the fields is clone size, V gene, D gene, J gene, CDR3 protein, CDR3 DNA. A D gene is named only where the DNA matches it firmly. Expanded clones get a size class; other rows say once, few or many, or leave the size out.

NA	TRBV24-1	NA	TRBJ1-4	CAISPDQDRRGSTNEKLFF	TGTGCCATCAGCCCCGATCAAGACCGAAGGGGTAGTACTAATGAAAAACTGTTTTTT
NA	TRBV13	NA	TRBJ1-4	CASSFGSSGGRAEKLFF	TGTGCCAGCAGCTTCGGGAGTTCGGGGGGGCGGGCTGAAAAACTGTTTTTT
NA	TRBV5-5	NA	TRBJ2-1	CASSPLRSNNEQFF	TGTGCCAGCAGCCCGTTACGTAGCAACAATGAGCAGTTCTTC
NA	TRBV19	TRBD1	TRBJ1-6	CASSRLGTGSSYNSPLHF	TGTGCCAGTAGCCGATTAGGGACAGGAAGCTCCTATAATTCACCCCTCCACTTT
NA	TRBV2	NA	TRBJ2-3	CASKEIGVTDTQYF	TGTGCCAGCAAGGAGATAGGGGTGACAGATACGCAGTATTTT
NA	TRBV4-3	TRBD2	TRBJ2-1	CASSRSGGDYNEQFF	TGCGCCAGCAGCAGAAGCGGGGGTGACTACAATGAGCAGTTCTTC
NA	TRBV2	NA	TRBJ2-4	CASSEDGGVAKNIQYF	TGTGCCAGCAGTGAAGACGGGGGAGTAGCCAAAAACATTCAGTACTTC
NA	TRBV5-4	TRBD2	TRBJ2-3	CASSLGGREVDTQYF	TGTGCCAGCAGCTTGGGCGGGAGGGAGGTAGATACGCAGTATTTT
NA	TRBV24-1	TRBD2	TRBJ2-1	CATSDRTSAQYNEQFF	TGTGCCACCAGTGACCGTACTAGCGCTCAGTACAATGAGCAGTTCTTC
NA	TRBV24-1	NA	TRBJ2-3	CATSDSLDTQYF	TGTGCCACCAGTGATTCCCTAGATACGCAGTATTTT
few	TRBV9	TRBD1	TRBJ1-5	CASSVHGTGDQPQHF	TGTGCCAGCAGCGTACATGGGACAGGGGATCAGCCCCAGCATTTT
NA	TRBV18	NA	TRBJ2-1	CASSPPPRGTSNEQFF	TGTGCCAGCTCACCACCGCCTCGAGGGACTTCTAATGAGCAGTTCTTC
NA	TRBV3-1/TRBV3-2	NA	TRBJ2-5	CASSQVYPGETQYF	TGTGCCAGCAGCCAAGTTTACCCGGGAGAGACCCAGTACTTC
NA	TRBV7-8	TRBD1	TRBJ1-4	CASSWTGVNEKLFF	TGTGCCAGCAGCTGGACAGGGGTTAATGAAAAACTGTTTTTT
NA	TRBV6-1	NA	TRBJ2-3	CASSENAGQPTDTQYF	TGTGCCAGCAGTGAAAATGCGGGCCAGCCCACAGATACGCAGTATTTT
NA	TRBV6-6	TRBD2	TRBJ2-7	CASKASGYEQYF	TGTGCCAGCAAGGCTAGCGGATACGAGCAGTACTTC
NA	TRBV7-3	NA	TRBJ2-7	CASSKPGAPAEQYF	TGTGCCAGCAGCAAACCTGGGGCTCCCGCCGAGCAGTACTTC
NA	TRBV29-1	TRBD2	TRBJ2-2	CSVRGGTERAGELFF	TGCAGCGTTCGGGGGGGGACCGAGAGGGCCGGGGAGCTGTTTTTT
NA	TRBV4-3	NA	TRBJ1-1	CASSQVSGADTEAFF	TGCGCCAGCAGCCAAGTCTCAGGGGCTGACACTGAAGCTTTCTTT
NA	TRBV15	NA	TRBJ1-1	CATSRAGANTEAFF	TGTGCCACCAGCAGAGCTGGGGCGAACACTGAAGCTTTCTTT
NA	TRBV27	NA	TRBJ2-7	CASSLRYEQYF	TGTGCCAGCAGTCTTCGGTACGAGCAGTACTTC
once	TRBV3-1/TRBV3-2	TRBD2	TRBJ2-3	CASGRGVSTDTQYF	TGTGCCAGCGGGAGGGGAGTGAGCACAGATACGCAGTATTTT
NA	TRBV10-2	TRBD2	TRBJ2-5	CASSDPRGGLETQYF	TGCGCCAGCAGTGATCCGCGGGGGGGCCTAGAGACCCAGTACTTC
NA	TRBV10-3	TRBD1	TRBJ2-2	CAISESGQGADTGELFF	TGTGCCATCAGTGAGTCGGGACAGGGGGCCGACACCGGGGAGCTGTTTTTT
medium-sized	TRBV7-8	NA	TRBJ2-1	CASTPPSREQFF	TGTGCCAGCACCCCTCCGAGCAGGGAGCAGTTCTTC
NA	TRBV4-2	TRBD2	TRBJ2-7	CASSQVYSGGAGVEQYF	TGTGCCAGCAGCCAAGTCTATAGCGGGGGGGCTGGGGTAGAGCAGTACTTC
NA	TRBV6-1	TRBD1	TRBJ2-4	CASSEADRVYIQYF	TGTGCCAGCAGTGAAGCAGACAGGGTTTACATTCAGTACTTC
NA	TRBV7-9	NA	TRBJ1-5	CASSPLSRGGQPQHF	TGTGCCAGCAGCCCTTTAAGCAGGGGTGGGCAGCCCCAGCATTTT
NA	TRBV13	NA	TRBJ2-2	CASSLWGAWELFF	TGTGCCAGCAGCTTATGGGGAGCCTGGGAGCTGTTTTTT
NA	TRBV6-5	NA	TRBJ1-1	CASTGHRNTEAFF	TGTGCCAGCACGGGACACAGGAACACTGAAGCTTTCTTT
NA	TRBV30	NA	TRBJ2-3	CAWSVGGSTDTQYF	TGTGCCTGGAGTGTAGGGGGTAGCACAGATACGCAGTATTTT
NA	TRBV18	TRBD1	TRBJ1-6	CASSLPGQGFNSPLHF	TGTGCCAGCTCACTACCGGGACAGGGGTTTAATTCACCCCTCCACTTT
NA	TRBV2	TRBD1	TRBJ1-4	CASTKSTGVEKLFF	TGTGCCAGCACCAAGTCGACAGGGGTGGAAAAACTGTTTTTT
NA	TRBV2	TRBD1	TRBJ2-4	CASSPDRVRDIQYF	TGTGCCAGCAGTCCCGACAGGGTTCGGGACATTCAGTACTTC